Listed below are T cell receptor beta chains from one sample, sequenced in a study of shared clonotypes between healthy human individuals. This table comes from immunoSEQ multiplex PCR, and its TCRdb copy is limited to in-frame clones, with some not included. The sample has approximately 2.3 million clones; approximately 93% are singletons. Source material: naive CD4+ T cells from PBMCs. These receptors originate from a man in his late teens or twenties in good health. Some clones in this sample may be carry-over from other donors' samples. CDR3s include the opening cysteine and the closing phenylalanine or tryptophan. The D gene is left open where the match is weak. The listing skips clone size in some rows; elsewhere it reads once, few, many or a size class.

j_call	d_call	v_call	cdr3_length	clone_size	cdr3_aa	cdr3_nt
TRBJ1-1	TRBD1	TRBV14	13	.	CASSQSRDSRAFF	TGTGCCAGCAGCCAATCCCGGGACAGTCGAGCTTTCTTT
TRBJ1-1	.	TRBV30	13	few	CAWSHRADTEAFF	TGTGCCTGGTCCCACAGGGCGGACACTGAAGCTTTCTTT
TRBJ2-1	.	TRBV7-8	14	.	CASRPRGTAIEQFF	TGTGCCAGCAGACCCCGCGGGACAGCAATTGAGCAGTTCTTC
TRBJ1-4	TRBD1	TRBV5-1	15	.	CASSPAGTGGEKLFF	TGCGCCAGCAGCCCCGCCGGGACAGGGGGCGAAAAACTGTTTTTT
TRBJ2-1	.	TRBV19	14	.	CASSIGPIWVEQFF	TGTGCCAGTAGTATAGGGCCAATCTGGGTTGAGCAGTTCTTC
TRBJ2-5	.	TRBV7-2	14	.	CASSLVGAGRDQYF	TGTGCCAGCAGCTTAGTCGGGGCAGGGCGAGACCAGTACTTC
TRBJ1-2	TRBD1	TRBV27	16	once	CASSLEGDRMSYGYTF	TGTGCCAGCAGTTTAGAGGGGGACAGGATGAGCTATGGCTACACCTTC
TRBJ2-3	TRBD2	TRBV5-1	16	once	CASSFRLAGGPDTQYF	TGCGCCAGCAGCTTCAGACTAGCGGGAGGGCCGGATACGCAGTATTTT
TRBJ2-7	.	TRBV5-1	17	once	CASRGSGAQTGTYEQYF	TGCGCCAGCAGGGGGTCCGGGGCTCAGACAGGAACCTACGAGCAGTACTTC
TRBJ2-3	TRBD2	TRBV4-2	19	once	CASSQLTSGRPRRTDTQYF	TGTGCCAGCAGCCAGCTGACTAGCGGGAGACCGAGACGCACAGATACGCAGTATTTT